This entry lists 21 T cell receptor beta chains sequenced from one sample in a study of T cell clonotyping in hematopoietic cell transplantation. This table comes from immunoSEQ multiplex PCR, and its TCRdb copy is limited to in-frame clones, with some not included. The table has tens of thousands of clones, 94% seen once. The sequenced sample consisted of peripheral blood mononuclear cells. The receptors stem from a woman aged 50 to 60 in good health. Some clones in this sample may be carry-over from other donors' samples.

The chain is built from TRBV6-6 and TRBJ2-1; weak D call: TRBD2 (7 bases). Germline loops: CDR1 MNHNY, CDR2 SVGAGI (reference sequence). This CDR3 region has 15 residues. Trimming stripped 6 bases from V and 4 bases from J, with 16 bases between. In nucleotides, the CDR3 is TGTGCCAGCAGCCACTTGGCGGGGGCTTACAATGAGCAGTTCTTC. Translated: CASSHLAGAYNEQFF.

The rearrangement uses TRBV2 and TRBJ1-2, with TRBD1 as a possible D gene (5 bases). Germline loops: CDR1 SNHLY, CDR2 FYNNEI. This CDR3 spans 15 amino acids. The V and J ends lost 1 base and 7 bases respectively, with 16 bases between them. CDR3: CASSEGRAGWGGYTF. CDR3 in DNA: TGTGCCAGCAGTGAAGGTCGGGCAGGGTGGGGTGGCTACACCTTC.

CDR3 coding DNA: TGCAGCGTCTCGACAGGGTTGAACACTGAAGCTTTCTTT. Protein product: CSVSTGLNTEAFF. The chain uses TRBV29-1 and TRBJ1-1; 7 positions match TRBD1. CDR3 length: 13 residues. Germline V gene data show CDR1 as SQVTM and CDR2 as ANQGSEA. Trimming at V came to 6 bases and at J to 0 bases, leaving 4 bases not matched to a gene.

The DNA of the CDR3 is TGTGCCAGCAGCGATCGCCGGGGGGGACTAGTAACAGATACGCAGTATTTT. It specifies CASSDRRGGLVTDTQYF. The chain uses TRBV9 and TRBJ2-3; 8 bases fit TRBD2. V lost 3 bases to trimming and J lost 3 bases; unmatched junction nucleotides: 12. The germline V gene encodes CDR1 SGDLS and CDR2 YYNGEE. The CDR3 extends over 17 amino acids.

This chain connects TRBV10-3 to TRBJ1-6; D is unclear. V gave up 4 bases and J gave up 4 bases, with 8 bases separating them. Germline CDR1 is ENHRY and CDR2 is SYGVKD. This CDR3 contains 14 residues. The CDR3 reads CAISAQLYNSPLHF. For the CDR3, the DNA is TGTGCCATCAGTGCGCAGTTGTATAATTCACCCCTCCACTTT.

J is TRBJ1-1 and V is TRBV7-8, with TRBD1 matching over 9 bases. Germline CDR1 and CDR2: SGHVS and FQNEAQ. The ends lost 5 bases at V and 4 bases at J; junction bases unmatched: 8. The CDR3 is 15 amino acids. CDR3 DNA sequence: TGTGCCAGCAGCACGGACAGGGGAAGAGGCACTGAAGCTTTCTTT. Its protein is CASSTDRGRGTEAFF.

V gene TRBV7-6 combines with J gene TRBJ1-1; 9 nucleotides match TRBD1. The germline gives CDR1 SGHVS, CDR2 FNYEAQ. The CDR3 contains 19 residues. V gave up 1 base and J gave up 1 base; unmatched junction bases: 13. This CDR3 is CASSLGVRGTGIRNTEAFF. In DNA form, the CDR3 reads TGTGCCAGCAGCTTAGGGGTTCGGGGGACAGGGATCCGGAACACTGAAGCTTTCTTT.

This clone has just one count. The chain uses TRBV27 and TRBJ1-5, with unresolved D. The CDR3 loop spans 14 amino acids. Deletions cut 5 bases from V and 4 bases from J, with 12 bases between. CDR1 MNHEY and CDR2 SMNVEV come from the germline V gene (reference sequence). CDR3: CASSGLGENQPQHF. DNA for the CDR3: TGTGCCAGCAGTGGACTTGGCGAAAATCAGCCCCAGCATTTT.

V is TRBV6-5 and J is TRBJ1-5, with D possibly matching TRBD1 (6 bases). This CDR3 spans 14 amino acids. Germline CDR1 and CDR2: MNHEY and SVGAGI. Trimming pared 6 bases from V and 6 bases from J, leaving 15 bases between. DNA for the CDR3: TGTGCCAGCAGCGCAAGGGGGGGCGGTCAGCCCCAGCATTTT. This gives the protein CASSARGGGQPQHF.

V and J are TRBV6-5 and TRBJ2-2; a weak D match, TRBD1 (5 bases). Trimming removed 6 bases at V and 4 bases at J, with 12 bases between. This CDR3 region has 14 residues. The germline V gene encodes CDR1 MNHEY and CDR2 SVGAGI. The CDR3 DNA is TGTGCCAGCAGACTCCGACAGTTCACCGGGGAGCTGTTTTTT. It yields the protein CASRLRQFTGELFF.

This clone has only a few counts. The chain combines TRBV7-9 with TRBJ2-7; tentatively, D is TRBD1 or TRBD2 (5 bases each). Germline CDR1 reads SEHNR; CDR2 reads FQNEAQ (reference sequence). Trimming removed 4 bases at V and 4 bases at J, with 11 bases between. The CDR3 is 13 residues long. The CDR3 nucleotides read TGTGCCAGCAGCTCCCGGGGACCTTACGAGCAGTACTTC. It encodes CASSSRGPYEQYF. The variable domain in full, with the rest retrieved from reference TRBV7-9 and TRBJ2-7, is DTGVSQNPRHKITKRGQNVTFRCDPISEHNRLYWYRQTLGQGPEFLTYFQNEAQLEKSRLLSDRFSAERPKGSFSTLEIQRTEQGDSAMYLCASSSRGPYEQYFGPGTRLTVT.

This clone was picked up a small number of times. As DNA, the CDR3 is TGCAGCGTTCGGGCGGGGGGCGCAGATACGCAGTATTTT. Its translation: CSVRAGGADTQYF. The gene calls are TRBV29-1 and TRBJ2-3; 8 positions agree with TRBD2. The CDR3 sequence is 13 residues long. Germline values: CDR1 SQVTM, CDR2 ANQGSEA. The J segment lost 4 bases and the V segment lost 5 bases, leaving 5 bases of the junction unmatched.

The chain recombines TRBV27 with TRBJ2-2, with TRBD2 matching over 7 bases. Germline values: CDR1 MNHEY, CDR2 SMNVEV (reference sequence). CDR3 length equals 14 residues. Trimming removed 0 bases from V and 8 bases from J; junction bases left unmatched: 3. As DNA, the CDR3 is TGTGCCAGCAGTTTATCGGGACTAATTGGGGAGCTGTTTTTT. Protein product: CASSLSGLIGELFF.

V gene TRBV4-1 combines with J gene TRBJ2-7; tentatively, D is TRBD1 (6 bases). The CDR3 consists of 14 residues. Germline V gene data show CDR1 as MGHRA and CDR2 as YSYEKL. The V gene lost 7 bases and the J gene lost 4 bases, with 17 bases spanning the gap. CDR3 coding DNA: TGCGCCAGCACTCCAAATTCGAGGGGGTACGAGCAGTACTTC. Protein: CASTPNSRGYEQYF.

The V and J genes are TRBV11-2 and TRBJ1-2, with TRBD1 matching over 7 bases. Germline V gene sequence: CDR1 SGHAT, CDR2 FQNNGV. The CDR3 loop spans 13 amino acids. Losses at the gene ends were 4 bases for V and 6 bases for J; bases not matched to a gene: 5. CDR3 sequence: CASSYDRVDGYTF. CDR3 sequence (DNA): TGTGCCAGCAGCTACGACAGGGTGGATGGCTACACCTTC.

V gene TRBV5-8 combines with J gene TRBJ1-1; D might be TRBD1 (5 bases). V was clipped by 6 bases and J by 3 bases, with 15 bases between them. The V gene's germline CDR1 is SGHTS and CDR2 YDEGEE. The CDR3 extends over 14 amino acids. Here the CDR3 DNA reads TGTGCCAGCACCCACCGTGGGGGGGACACTGAAGCTTTCTTT. Its translation is CASTHRGGDTEAFF.

The gene calls are TRBV6-5 and TRBJ2-2; D gene unclear. Trimming cost V 3 bases and J 7 bases, with 12 bases left between them. The CDR3 has 14 residues. Germline-derived CDR1 and CDR2 are MNHEY and SVGAGI. The CDR3 coding sequence is TGTGCCAGCAGTTATTTCGCAGGAAGCGGGGAGCTGTTTTTT. Its translation: CASSYFAGSGELFF.

The genes are TRBV14 and TRBJ1-1; D gene ambiguous. This CDR3 has 13 amino acids. Germline lookup yields CDR1 SGHDN and CDR2 FVKESK. V was pared by 6 bases and J by 0 bases, with 8 bases between. The CDR3 reads CASSLSMNTEAFF. Here the CDR3 DNA reads TGTGCCAGCAGTCTAAGCATGAACACTGAAGCTTTCTTT. Combining the CDR3 with reference TRBV14 and TRBJ1-1 gives the whole variable domain EAGVTQFPSHSVIEKGQTVTLRCDPISGHDNLYWYRRVMGKEIKFLLHFVKESKQDESGMPNNRFLAERTGGTYSTLKVQPAELEDSGVYFCASSLSMNTEAFFGQGTRLTVV.

The chain has TRBV19 and TRBJ2-5; TRBD1 matches 10 bases. The CDR3 consists of 15 residues. With 6 bases clipped from V and 2 bases from J, the junction kept 6 bases outside the gene matches. Per the germline V gene, CDR1 is LNHDA and CDR2 is SQIVND (reference sequence). As DNA, the CDR3 is TGTGCCAGTAGCAGCCGGACAGGGGGTCAAGAGACCCAGTACTTC. Translating it yields CASSSRTGGQETQYF.

The chain couples TRBV4-2 to TRBJ1-6; D might be TRBD1 (6 bases). Trimming shortened V by 0 bases and J by 0 bases, and 15 bases separated the two germline ends. Germline V gene lookup returns CDR1 LGHNA and CDR2 YNFKEQ. This CDR3 is 19 amino acids long. The CDR3: CASSQDGGSGLSYNSPLHF. The CDR3 DNA sequence: TGTGCCAGCAGCCAAGATGGGGGCTCCGGGCTCTCCTATAATTCACCCCTCCACTTT.

The chain joins TRBV19 to TRBJ1-2; a possible D gene is TRBD1 (6 bases). CDR3 length: 13 amino acids. The ends were cut back, 4 bases at V and 10 bases at J, with 16 bases in the middle. The germline V gene has CDR1 LNHDA and CDR2 SQIVND (reference sequence). DNA for the CDR3: TGTGCCAGTAGTACGCCGGACGGGGGCCCCTACACCTTC. Residues: CASSTPDGGPYTF.